This T cell receptor (beta chain) was observed in a study of blood T cells in healthy people across ages. Drawn from each donor were ten milliliters of peripheral blood. Germline values: CDR1 DFQATT, CDR2 SNEGSKA (reference sequence). Trimming left V 0 bases short and J 5 bases short, with 7 bases between. There are 12 residues in the CDR3. The sample holds a few counts of this clonotype. Antigen: not known. Overall study results and limits: As age increased, TCR beta diversity per million T cells fell in a roughly linear fashion.

Alongside a J-beta primer mix, a sample-barcoded 5' primer served in a second PCR lasting about 7 to 12 cycles. From the 5' RACE reads, TCRdb called clonotypes with MiXCR, one entry per CDR3 protein. Of roughly 1.5 million distinct CDR3 sequences detected, 35% to 45% appear once; the ten largest clones hold around 4%. Sequencing was carried out using blood. The rearrangement links TRBV20-1 to TRBJ2-5; D is unresolved. The TCR sequence derives from a woman between 18 and 29 years old in good health. The CDR3 DNA follows: TGCAGTGCTAGAGAGGTCTCGGAGACCCAGTACTTC. This encodes CSAREVSETQYF.